This record concerns one T cell receptor beta chain sequence. Its antigen is not identified. This sample is drawn from a study of shared clonotypes between healthy human individuals. Study-wide results and limits: In general, naive subsets displayed greater estimated richness than memory subsets did. For naive CD4 cells, roughly 5% of clonotypes were shared across a few donors.

Germline V gene data show CDR1 as SGHDN and CDR2 as FVKESK. The V gene lost 0 bases and the J gene lost 0 bases, with 18 bases spanning the gap. This CDR3 has 20 residues. Profiled with immunoSEQ multiplex PCR; TCRdb holds only in-frame clones, not every one. This table holds roughly 1,100,000 clones, around 74% found once. This clonotype was sampled from a man younger than 35 in good health. This chain uses TRBV14 with TRBJ1-6; TRBD1 might be the D (5 bases). Sequencing was done on a sample of memory CD4+ T cells sorted from blood. Subset specified: CD45RA-negative fraction. CDR3 DNA sequence: TGTGCCAGCAGCCAAGATGGGGGGGGGACGCGATACTCCTATAATTCACCCCTCCACTTT. Amino acid sequence: CASSQDGGGTRYSYNSPLHF. Together with reference TRBV14 and TRBJ1-6, the CDR3 gives the full variable domain: EAGVTQFPSHSVIEKGQTVTLRCDPISGHDNLYWYRRVMGKEIKFLLHFVKESKQDESGMPNNRFLAERTGGTYSTLKVQPAELEDSGVYFCASSQDGGGTRYSYNSPLHFGNGTRLTVT.